This T cell receptor (beta chain) was found in a study of beta chain features in type 1 diabetes. Reverse transcribing all isolated RNA meant expressed TCRB transcripts were sequenced. An average about 3.6 million reads came from naive, central memory and regulatory T cell samples. Clones were sequenced by immunoSEQ multiplex PCR, and TCRdb holds only the in-frame ones, with some missing. The sample lists 310,000 or so clones, more than 9.5% occurring once. This clone has a handful of counts. Trimming cost V 4 bases and J 6 bases, with 16 bases left between them. The CDR3 consists of 15 residues. The germline gives CDR1 LNHDA, CDR2 SQIVND (reference sequence).

The chain employs TRBV19 and TRBJ2-1, with no clear D. Material: naive CD4+ T cells from blood. This clonotype was obtained from a woman aged 30 to 39 in good health. The DNA for the CDR3 is TGTGCCAGTAGTAGTAGTACTCCCCGGGTCAATGAGCAGTTCTTC. Translating gives CASSSSTPRVNEQFF.